The T cell receptor beta chain described here comes from a study of blood T cell repertoires in COVID-19. As originally analysed: For nucleated cells, counts were estimated from reference gene primer amplification. This table comes from immunoSEQ multiplex PCR, and its TCRdb copy is limited to in-frame clones, with some not included. The V and J calls and clone size are taken from that table; D and trimming were inferred from the DNA. Of over 250,000 clones listed, around 90% are singletons. A Seattle source enrolled patients during active infection and followed them longitudinally. The CDR3 runs 15 residues. Germline V gene lookup returns CDR1 SGHNT and CDR2 YENEEA. V was trimmed by 5 bases and J by 0 bases, leaving 14 bases between them. This clone was seen repeatedly, ten times or more.

The chain carries TRBV11-3 and TRBJ2-7; D is uncertain. Input material: peripheral blood. This sequence originates from a woman in her 70s with COVID-19, enrolled during active disease. In nucleotides, the CDR3 is TGTGCCAGCAGCCTATACTCTACTGACTCCTACGAGCAGTACTTC. Translation: CASSLYSTDSYEQYF.